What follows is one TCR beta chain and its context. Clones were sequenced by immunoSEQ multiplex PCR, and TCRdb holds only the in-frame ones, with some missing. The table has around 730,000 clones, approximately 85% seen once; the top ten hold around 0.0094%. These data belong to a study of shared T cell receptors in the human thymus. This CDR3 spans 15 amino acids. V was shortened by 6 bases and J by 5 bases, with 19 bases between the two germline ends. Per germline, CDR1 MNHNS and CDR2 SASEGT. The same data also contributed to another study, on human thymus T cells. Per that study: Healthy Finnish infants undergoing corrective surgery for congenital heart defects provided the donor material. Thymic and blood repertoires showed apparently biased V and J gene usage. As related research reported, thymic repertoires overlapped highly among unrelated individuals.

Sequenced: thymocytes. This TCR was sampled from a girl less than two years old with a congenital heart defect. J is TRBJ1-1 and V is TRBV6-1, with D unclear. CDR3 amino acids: CASSDLQRIGTEAFF. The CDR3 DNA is TGTGCCAGCAGCGACCTTCAGCGGATCGGGACTGAAGCTTTCTTT.